Each of the 29 T cell receptor beta chains below was sequenced from the same sample in a study of shared clonotypes between healthy human individuals. Profiling relied on immunoSEQ multiplex PCR, and the TCRdb table lists in-frame clones only, not all of them. The table shows hundreds of thousands of clones, with roughly 95% occurring only once. Sequencing was performed on naive CD4+ T cells sorted from blood. Subset here: CD45RA+ positively selected. These receptors were collected from a woman between 25 and 40 years old in good health.

CDR3 amino acids: CASNLAGTGEQYF. CDR3 bases: TGTGCCAGCAATCTAGCGGGAACTGGCGAGCAGTACTTC. The chain uses TRBV6-1 and TRBJ2-7; 9 nucleotides line up with TRBD2. This CDR3 has 13 residues. In germline, CDR1 is MNHNS, CDR2 SASEGT. Germline trimming cut 7 bases from V and 6 bases from J; bases unmatched to any gene: 7.

The rearrangement links TRBV7-7 to TRBJ2-5, with unresolved D. This CDR3 region has 15 residues. CDR1 and CDR2 (germline): SSHAT, FNYEAQ (reference sequence). V was pared by 0 bases and J by 2 bases, with 10 bases between. CDR3 loop: CASSLALTAQETQYF. The DNA for the CDR3 is TGTGCCAGCAGCTTAGCGTTGACGGCTCAAGAGACCCAGTACTTC.

The genes are TRBV28 and TRBJ1-5; D remains ambiguous. V lost 5 bases to trimming and J lost 8 bases, with 10 bases between them. Germline CDR1 is MDHEN and CDR2 is SYDVKM. The CDR3 contains 12 residues. The DNA of the CDR3 is TGTGCCAGCAGTCCCCTCGGAGAGCCCCAGCATTTT. Its translation: CASSPLGEPQHF.

The chain has TRBV27 and TRBJ2-3; D remains unclear. The CDR3 totals 13 residues. V shed 5 bases and J shed 6 bases, with 12 bases lying between them. Germline V gene sequence: CDR1 MNHEY, CDR2 SMNVEV (reference sequence). The CDR3 DNA reads as TGTGCCAGCAGTCCATCGCGCGTGGATACGCAGTATTTT. Amino acid sequence: CASSPSRVDTQYF.

The rearrangement joins TRBV4-1 to TRBJ2-5; D is ambiguous. Germline lookup yields CDR1 MGHRA and CDR2 YSYEKL. The CDR3 runs to 13 residues. V was cut by 4 bases and J by 4 bases, with 10 bases left in between. CDR3 sequence (DNA): TGCGCCAGCAGCCGGGTCCTGCTAGAGACCCAGTACTTC. This codes for CASSRVLLETQYF.

The chain has TRBV19 and TRBJ1-1, with no clear D. CDR1 is LNHDA, CDR2 SQIVND, per germline (reference sequence). The V end was cut by 9 bases, the J end by 0 bases, with 14 bases between. The CDR3 is 14 amino acids. CDR3 bases: TGTGCCAGCCACCCAGGCGCCATGAACACTGAAGCTTTCTTT. Encoded protein: CASHPGAMNTEAFF.

The chain combines TRBV27 with TRBJ2-1; 10 bases are a match to TRBD2. Germline-derived CDR1 and CDR2 are MNHEY and SMNVEV (reference sequence). The CDR3 covers 13 residues. Trimming at V came to 3 bases and at J to 9 bases, leaving 2 bases not matched to a gene. CDR3 DNA sequence: TGTGCCAGCAGTTTGAGCGGGAGGGGTGAGCAGTTCTTC. This gives the protein CASSLSGRGEQFF.

CDR3 region: CASSSTGGNYGYTF. CDR3 nucleotide sequence: TGTGCCAGCAGTTCCACAGGGGGTAACTATGGCTACACCTTC. The chain joins TRBV7-9 to TRBJ1-2, with 8 bases fitting TRBD1. The germline V gene has CDR1 SEHNR and CDR2 FQNEAQ (reference sequence). This CDR3 region has 14 residues. With 6 bases clipped from V and 1 base from J, the junction kept 4 bases outside the gene matches.

A word on this clone: This specimen includes other DNA sequences encoding the same CDR3. The chain links TRBV5-1 to TRBJ2-3; unclear D gene. This CDR3 contains 12 residues. The V end lost 4 bases, the J end lost 3 bases, and 6 bases lay between the germline ends. Germline V lookup: CDR1 SGHRS, CDR2 YFSETQ. The CDR3 region has the DNA TGCGCCAGCAGCCCCACAACAGATACGCAGTATTTT. Translating gives CASSPTTDTQYF. Using reference TRBV5-1 and TRBJ2-3 for the parts outside the CDR3, the full variable domain is KAGVTQTPRYLIKTRGQQVTLSCSPISGHRSVSWYQQTPGQGLQFLFEYFSETQRNKGNFPGRFSGRQFSNSRSEMNVSTLELGDSALYLCASSPTTDTQYFGPGTRLTVL.

The chain joins TRBV6-4 to TRBJ2-7; 7 positions agree with TRBD1. J lost 2 bases, V lost 7 bases, and 8 bases had no gene match. Looked up from germline, CDR1 is MRHNA and CDR2 is SNTAGT. CDR3 size: 14 residues. As DNA, the CDR3 is TGTGCCAGCACCCCCGGGACAGCAGCCTACGAGCAGTACTTC. Translation gives CASTPGTAAYEQYF.

This rearrangement joins TRBV6-1 to TRBJ2-7; D possibly corresponds to TRBD1 (5 bases). This CDR3 has 14 amino acids. Germline lookup yields CDR1 MNHNS and CDR2 SASEGT. The V gene lost 8 bases and the J gene lost 1 base, with 15 bases spanning the gap. As DNA, the CDR3 is TGTGCCAGCTATCGAACAGGCCATTCCTACGAGCAGTACTTC. It translates to CASYRTGHSYEQYF.

J is TRBJ2-5 and V is TRBV5-1, with D perhaps matching TRBD2 (5 bases). The length of the CDR3 is 17 residues. Germline V gives CDR1 SGHRS, CDR2 YFSETQ. The ends were cut back, 3 bases at V and 5 bases at J, with 23 bases in the middle. Here the CDR3 reads CASSSTSPGSAQETQYF. The CDR3 nucleotides are TGCGCCAGCAGCTCCACTTCGCCGGGATCCGCGCAGGAGACCCAGTACTTC.

The chain combines TRBV28 with TRBJ1-3; D perhaps matches TRBD1 (6 bases). Trimming stripped 6 bases from V and 4 bases from J, with 19 bases between. The CDR3 has 16 residues. The germline V gene has CDR1 MDHEN and CDR2 SYDVKM. The CDR3 reads CASRSGGGQKGNTIYF. The CDR3, as DNA: TGTGCCAGCAGATCTGGCGGGGGGCAGAAGGGAAACACCATATATTTT.

The chain carries TRBV7-8 and TRBJ2-5; 9 bases match TRBD1. With V trimmed by 5 bases and J by 7 bases, 8 bases remained unmatched. Germline V lookup: CDR1 SGHVS, CDR2 FQNEAQ. This CDR3 contains 14 residues. CDR3 coding DNA: TGTGCCAGCAGCCGCCCCGGACAGGGGAGGACCCAGTACTTC. Translation gives CASSRPGQGRTQYF.

The chain joins TRBV28 to TRBJ2-7; D not resolved. Trimming took off 6 bases at V and 2 bases at J, with 17 bases between the two ends. Germline V gene sequence: CDR1 MDHEN, CDR2 SYDVKM. This CDR3 has 15 amino acids. CDR3 DNA: TGTGCCAGCAGCCCCGACTTGGAGATAGCCTACGAGCAGTACTTC. Protein: CASSPDLEIAYEQYF.

This sequence joins TRBV7-2 and TRBJ2-3, with D possibly being TRBD1 or TRBD2 (6 bases each). CDR1 and CDR2 from the germline V gene are SGHTA and FQGNSA. Trimming cost V 5 bases and J 1 base, with 10 bases left between them. The CDR3 is made up of 14 amino acids. The CDR3 sequence: CASSAGHRTDTQYF. CDR3 nucleotide sequence: TGTGCCAGCAGCGCGGGACACCGCACAGATACGCAGTATTTT.

The chain is built from TRBV27 and TRBJ2-1; 8 bases map to TRBD1. The V segment lost 5 bases and the J segment 9 bases; nucleotides outside the gene matches: 6. The CDR3 has 13 residues. CDR1 is MNHEY, CDR2 SMNVEV, per germline (reference sequence). The CDR3 nucleotides are TGTGCCAGCAGTGGACAGGGCAGATCTGAGCAGTTCTTC. It encodes CASSGQGRSEQFF.

The chain uses TRBV19 and TRBJ1-4; a possible D gene is TRBD1 (5 bases). The CDR3 covers 15 residues. The V end lost 7 bases, the J end lost 4 bases, and 16 bases lay between the germline ends. Per the germline V gene, CDR1 is LNHDA and CDR2 is SQIVND (reference sequence). The CDR3 nucleotides read TGTGCCAGTAAATTCCAGGGATGGGTTAATGAAAAACTGTTTTTT. It translates to CASKFQGWVNEKLFF.

The chain employs TRBV28 and TRBJ1-5, with a tentative D call TRBD1 (5 bases). CDR1 and CDR2 from the germline V gene are MDHEN and SYDVKM. The CDR3 is made up of 14 amino acids. Trimming stripped 3 bases from V and 5 bases from J, with 11 bases between. CDR3 DNA: TGTGCCAGCAGTTTTACAGACAGATATCAGCCCCAGCATTTT. The encoded protein is CASSFTDRYQPQHF. The full variable domain, its missing parts supplied by reference TRBV28 and TRBJ1-5, is DVKVTQSSRYLVKRTGEKVFLECVQDMDHENMFWYRQDPGLGLRLIYFSYDVKMKEKGDIPEGYSVSREKKERFSLILESASTNQTSMYLCASSFTDRYQPQHFGDGTRLSIL.

This chain links TRBV28 with TRBJ2-7; 9 bases are shared with TRBD2. CDR1 MDHEN and CDR2 SYDVKM come from the germline V gene. J lost 3 bases, V lost 8 bases, and 2 bases had no gene match. The CDR3 consists of 12 residues. DNA of the CDR3: TGTGCCAGCGATAGCGGGAGCTACGAGCAGTACTTC. Translation: CASDSGSYEQYF.

This chain connects TRBV7-2 to TRBJ2-1; 9 bases are a match to TRBD2. In germline, CDR1 is SGHTA, CDR2 FQGNSA. Trimming at V came to 5 bases and at J to 6 bases, leaving 8 bases not matched to a gene. This CDR3 spans 15 amino acids. The CDR3 loop is CASSLVAGVGNEQFF. CDR3 coding DNA: TGTGCCAGCAGCCTTGTAGCGGGAGTAGGCAATGAGCAGTTCTTC.

The rearrangement joins TRBV23-1 to TRBJ1-2; TRBD1 agrees at 7 bases. TRBV23-1 belongs to the ORF category, with a function that is uncertain. The ends lost 7 bases at V and 10 bases at J; junction bases unmatched: 15. The CDR3 totals 14 residues. CDR3 amino acids: CASTRRTGRTLYTF. CDR3 nucleotide sequence: TGCGCCAGCACGCGGCGGACAGGCAGGACCCTCTACACCTTC.

In nucleotides, the CDR3 is TGTGCCAGCAGCCAAGATGGACTAGCGGGAGTCAATGAGCAGTTCTTC. It codes for CASSQDGLAGVNEQFF. V and J are TRBV2 and TRBJ2-1; 13 nucleotides line up with TRBD2. Germline trimming cut 6 bases from V and 6 bases from J; bases unmatched to any gene: 8. Germline V lookup: CDR1 SNHLY, CDR2 FYNNEI. The CDR3 covers 16 residues.

The chain employs TRBV7-7 and TRBJ1-4; 7 bases fit TRBD1. This CDR3 comprises 15 residues. V trimming: 5 bases; J trimming: 4 bases; junction bases outside the gene matches: 7. CDR1 and CDR2 from the germline V gene are SSHAT and FNYEAQ (reference sequence). The CDR3 loop reads CASSPGQSGNEKLFF. DNA of the CDR3: TGTGCCAGCAGCCCGGGACAGTCGGGTAATGAAAAACTGTTTTTT.

Concerning this clone: Other DNA sequences within the sample encode an identical CDR3. The genes are TRBV5-4 and TRBJ2-7; the match to TRBD2 covers 12 bases. This CDR3 is built from 16 residues. From germline, CDR1 is SGHNT and CDR2 YYREEE (reference sequence). The V gene end was trimmed by 0 bases and the J gene end by 0 bases; junction bases not matched to a gene: 1. As DNA, the CDR3 is TGTGCCAGCAGCTTGGGGACTAGCGGGACCTCCTACGAGCAGTACTTC. The encoded protein is CASSLGTSGTSYEQYF.

The rearrangement joins TRBV28 to TRBJ2-1, with 7 nucleotides matching TRBD1. Germline V gives CDR1 MDHEN, CDR2 SYDVKM. The J segment lost 0 bases and the V segment lost 6 bases, leaving 11 bases of the junction unmatched. The CDR3 has 17 amino acids. In nucleotides, the CDR3 is TGTGCCAGCAGGCGGCGACGGACAGGCCTCTCCTACAATGAGCAGTTCTTC. This sequence encodes CASRRRRTGLSYNEQFF.

The V and J genes are TRBV18 and TRBJ1-1; D is undetermined. CDR1 is KGHSH, CDR2 LQKENI, per germline. The CDR3 length is 13 residues. V dropped 6 bases and J dropped 1 base, with 9 bases sitting between them. The CDR3 loop reads CASSVDRNTEAFF. CDR3 DNA: TGTGCCAGCTCCGTAGATAGGAACACTGAAGCTTTCTTT.

The genes are TRBV28 and TRBJ1-2, with a possible D match to TRBD1 (6 bases). The CDR3 is 12 amino acids. V was shortened by 5 bases and J by 7 bases, with 11 bases between the two germline ends. Germline CDR1 is MDHEN and CDR2 is SYDVKM. The CDR3 loop reads CASSARGAGYTF. The CDR3, as DNA: TGTGCCAGCAGTGCCAGGGGTGCTGGCTACACCTTC.

This clone has only a few counts. The V and J genes are TRBV7-9 and TRBJ2-7; 12 bases agree with TRBD2. Trimming cost V 4 bases and J 5 bases; bases outside gene matches: 6. Germline CDR1 is SEHNR and CDR2 is FQNEAQ (reference sequence). The CDR3 spans 15 residues. The CDR3 DNA is TGTGCCAGCAGCTCTCCGGGACTAGCGGGCCACGAGCAGTACTTC. Its protein is CASSSPGLAGHEQYF.